The table lists the clone carrying this T cell receptor beta chain with a few counts. TCRdb reprocessed the 5' RACE reads with MiXCR, giving one entry per CDR3 protein. The data contain some 1,700,000 distinct CDR3 sequences, roughly a third of them singletons. This record belongs to a study of identical twins. V lost 3 bases to trimming and J lost 4 bases, with 22 bases between them. There are 17 residues in the CDR3. The germline gives CDR1 DFQATT, CDR2 SNEGSKA (reference sequence). The rearrangement links TRBV20-1 to TRBJ1-5, with D perhaps matching TRBD1 (5 bases). Input material: cord blood. This receptor was identified in a newborn girl in good health. For the CDR3, the DNA is TGCAGTGCTAGTGGGCCCCACAGGACAACACTGAATCAGCCCCAGCATTTT. Translation: CSASGPHRTTLNQPQHF.